Listed below are T cell receptor beta chains from one sample, sequenced in a study of cytomegalovirus exposure and HLA in healthy donors. Libraries were prepared by immunoSEQ multiplex PCR; TCRdb keeps only in-frame clonotypes and omits some of them. The repertoire holds about 130,000 clones, with about 80% as singletons. Sample: PBMCs. The receptors here all came from a man between 25 and 39 years old in good health and CMV-seropositive. Each CDR3 is given with its conserved first and last residue. D genes are given only for firm matches. The size entry is marked missing in some rows and otherwise reads once, few, many or a size class.

clone_size	d_call	j_call	v_call	cdr3_length	cdr3_aa	cdr3_nt
NA	TRBD2	TRBJ2-7	TRBV6-1	16	CASSESWAGRAYEQYF	TGTGCCAGCAGTGAATCGTGGGCAGGGAGGGCCTACGAGCAGTACTTC
few	NA	TRBJ1-6	TRBV19	11	CASNRYGPLHF	TGTGCCAGTAACCGCTATGGTCCCCTCCACTTT
few	TRBD2	TRBJ2-1	TRBV10-3	13	CAITAGDHNEQFF	TGTGCCATCACAGCGGGGGACCACAATGAGCAGTTCTTC
few	TRBD1	TRBJ1-2	TRBV4-1	15	CASSQVGQGATGYTF	TGCGCCAGCAGCCAAGTCGGACAGGGGGCAACTGGCTACACCTTC
once	TRBD2	TRBJ2-1	TRBV7-2	17	CASSLAQLAGPPWEQFF	TGTGCCAGCAGCTTAGCGCAGCTAGCGGGCCCCCCGTGGGAGCAGTTCTTC
once	TRBD1	TRBJ1-5	TRBV5-8	15	CASRRTGDSNQPQHF	TGTGCCAGCAGGCGAACAGGGGATAGCAATCAGCCCCAGCATTTT
NA	NA	TRBJ1-2	TRBV27	12	CASLGPNYGYTF	TGTGCCAGCCTGGGGCCTAACTATGGCTACACCTTC
NA	NA	TRBJ1-2	TRBV30	13	CAWSVRQVGGYTF	TGTGCCTGGAGTGTTAGACAGGTCGGGGGCTACACCTTC
NA	NA	TRBJ2-1	TRBV19	15	CASSIMGLPYNEQFF	TGTGCCAGTAGTATAATGGGACTTCCCTACAATGAGCAGTTCTTC
NA	NA	TRBJ2-7	TRBV2	12	CAGRQVSYEQYF	TGTGCCGGGAGACAGGTGTCCTACGAGCAGTACTTC
NA	TRBD1	TRBJ2-7	TRBV29-1	15	CSVEDGQGSPYEQYF	TGCAGCGTTGAAGACGGACAGGGTAGCCCCTACGAGCAGTACTTC
NA	TRBD1	TRBJ2-7	TRBV5-8	16	CASSPNLRQGLHEQYF	TGTGCCAGCAGCCCCAACCTCCGACAGGGTCTACACGAGCAGTACTTC
once	NA	TRBJ2-3	TRBV6-5	15	CASCSRGAGVNTQYF	TGTGCCAGTTGTTCTCGGGGGGCTGGGGTAAATACGCAGTATTTT
once	NA	TRBJ1-2	TRBV29-1	14	CSVEEQGLGSGYTF	TGCAGCGTTGAAGAACAGGGCCTAGGCTCTGGCTACACCTTC
NA	TRBD2	TRBJ2-1	TRBV6-1	15	CASRNSGGTYNEQFF	TGTGCCAGCAGAAATAGCGGGGGCACCTACAATGAGCAGTTCTTC
NA	NA	TRBJ1-5	TRBV6-1	14	CASRWSGDDQPQHF	TGTGCCAGCCGATGGTCCGGGGATGATCAGCCCCAGCATTTT
NA	TRBD1	TRBJ1-1	TRBV19	14	CASNQGQGNTEAFF	TGTGCCAGTAATCAAGGACAGGGGAACACTGAAGCTTTCTTT
NA	NA	TRBJ2-7	TRBV7-8	15	CASSPRRLGPYEQYF	TGTGCCAGCAGCCCCCGGCGACTGGGGCCTTACGAGCAGTACTTC
NA	NA	TRBJ1-1	TRBV25-1	15	CASSEWGRRNTEAFF	TGTGCCAGCAGTGAATGGGGCAGGAGGAACACTGAAGCTTTCTTT
NA	TRBD1	TRBJ2-1	TRBV7-9	15	CASSFRDRGINEQFF	TGTGCCAGCAGCTTTCGGGACAGGGGTATTAATGAGCAGTTCTTC
NA	NA	TRBJ1-2	TRBV19	11	CASSFRDGYTF	TGTGCCAGTAGTTTCAGGGATGGCTACACCTTC
few	TRBD1	TRBJ1-6	TRBV30	14	CAWRDRGINSPLHF	TGTGCCTGGAGGGACAGGGGCATTAATTCACCCCTCCACTTT
NA	NA	TRBJ2-7	TRBV6-1	15	CASTDGPGAGYEQYF	TGTGCCAGCACCGATGGGCCGGGCGCGGGCTACGAGCAGTACTTC
NA	NA	TRBJ2-5	TRBV19	15	CASSMGSGPPETQYF	TGTGCCAGTAGTATGGGTAGCGGACCCCCAGAGACCCAGTACTTC
NA	NA	TRBJ2-6	TRBV19	16	CASSINRGAGANGLTF	TGTGCCAGTAGTATAAACCGGGGGGCCGGGGCCAACGGCCTGACTTTC
NA	NA	TRBJ1-2	TRBV28	16	CASSRLGGANRYGYTF	TGTGCCAGCAGTCGACTGGGGGGGGCAAACCGCTATGGCTACACCTTC
NA	TRBD1	TRBJ2-5	TRBV7-2	17	CASSLSATGVPQETQYF	TGTGCCAGCAGCTTATCGGCGACAGGGGTACCTCAAGAGACCCAGTACTTC
NA	TRBD2	TRBJ2-7	TRBV19	14	CASSIRGDSYEQYF	TGTGCCAGTAGTATACGGGGGGACTCCTACGAGCAGTACTTC
NA	TRBD1	TRBJ1-5	TRBV5-6	15	CASSIGQGANQPQHF	TGTGCCAGCAGCATCGGACAGGGGGCTAACCAGCCCCAGCATTTT
NA	TRBD1	TRBJ2-1	TRBV6-5	15	CASSRTGASYNEQFF	TGTGCCAGCAGCCGTACAGGGGCCTCCTACAATGAGCAGTTCTTC
NA	TRBD2	TRBJ2-2	TRBV13	15	CASSAGLGASRELFF	TGTGCCAGCAGCGCGGGACTAGGGGCTTCGCGGGAGCTGTTTTTT
NA	TRBD1	TRBJ1-2	TRBV28	14	CASSSAGTDYGYTF	TGTGCCAGCAGTTCGGCCGGGACAGACTATGGCTACACCTTC
NA	NA	TRBJ2-1	TRBV29-1	11	CSAGRLNEQFF	TGCAGCGCTGGCAGGCTAAATGAGCAGTTCTTC
NA	NA	TRBJ1-5	TRBV28	14	CASSLAEAGQPQHF	TGTGCCAGCAGTTTGGCAGAAGCGGGTCAGCCCCAGCATTTT
NA	NA	TRBJ1-5	TRBV6-5	13	CASSPGHNQPQHF	TGTGCCAGCAGTCCGGGTCACAATCAGCCCCAGCATTTT
NA	TRBD1	TRBJ1-2	TRBV18	16	CASSPGDRVTYYGYTF	TGTGCCAGCTCACCAGGGGACAGGGTTACCTACTATGGCTACACCTTT
NA	NA	TRBJ1-5	TRBV27	12	CASSLRGQPQHF	TGTGCCAGCAGTTTAAGGGGACAGCCCCAGCATTTT
NA	NA	TRBJ1-1	TRBV4-1	14	CASSQEGGMTEAFF	TGCGCCAGCTCCCAAGAGGGAGGGATGACTGAAGCTTTCTTT
NA	NA	TRBJ1-1	TRBV5-1	15	CASSLGAGLNTEAFF	TGCGCCAGCAGCTTGGGGGCGGGGTTGAACACTGAAGCTTTCTTT
NA	NA	TRBJ1-2	TRBV9	14	CASSVGRGIYGYTF	TGTGCCAGCAGCGTAGGAAGAGGGATCTATGGCTACACCTTC
NA	NA	TRBJ1-2	TRBV2	13	CASSNGGLNGYTF	TGTGCCAGCAGTAATGGGGGGTTAAATGGCTACACCTTC
once	NA	TRBJ1-5	TRBV15	13	CATGGSGNQPQHF	TGTGCCACGGGGGGTTCGGGCAATCAGCCCCAGCATTTT
NA	NA	TRBJ1-2	TRBV19	14	CASNSGQHRYGYTF	TGTGCCAGTAATTCGGGACAACACCGCTATGGCTACACCTTC
NA	TRBD1	TRBJ2-1	TRBV10-3	15	CAISERDSSHNEQFF	TGTGCCATCAGTGAGCGGGACAGCTCACACAATGAGCAGTTCTTC
few	NA	TRBJ2-5	TRBV2	12	CASSVIEETQYF	TGTGCCAGCAGTGTAATCGAGGAGACCCAGTACTTC
NA	NA	TRBJ1-5	TRBV6-5	14	CASSRGISNQPQHF	TGTGCCAGTAGTAGGGGTATCAGCAATCAGCCCCAGCATTTT
NA	NA	TRBJ1-2	TRBV10-2	13	CASGSNPNYGYTF	TGCGCCAGCGGGAGCAATCCTAACTATGGCTACACCTTC
once	TRBD1	TRBJ2-7	TRBV6-1	16	CASSAVPGQRIYEQYF	TGTGCCAGCAGTGCGGTGCCGGGACAGAGGATCTACGAGCAGTACTTC
NA	NA	TRBJ2-5	TRBV7-9	14	CASSPHVARETQYF	TGTGCCAGCAGCCCTCACGTGGCTAGAGAGACCCAGTACTTC
NA	NA	TRBJ2-7	TRBV10-1	15	CASSVGRGAGYEQYF	TGCGCCAGCAGTGTGGGACGGGGGGCTGGGTACGAGCAGTACTTC
once	TRBD1	TRBJ2-4	TRBV6-4	17	CASSDGQGNLAKNIQYF	TGTGCCAGCAGTGACGGACAGGGAAATCTAGCCAAAAACATTCAGTACTTC
NA	TRBD1	TRBJ1-4	TRBV30	14	CAWSVGTANEKLFF	TGTGCCTGGAGTGTAGGGACAGCTAATGAAAAACTGTTTTTT
NA	NA	TRBJ2-7	TRBV5-6	13	CASSDTLASGQYF	TGTGCCAGCTCCGACACCTTGGCGAGTGGCCAGTACTTC
NA	NA	TRBJ1-1	TRBV18	14	CASSPGRMVTEAFF	TGTGCCAGCTCACCGGGGAGGATGGTCACTGAAGCTTTCTTT
few	NA	TRBJ1-2	TRBV6-5	14	CASSYSHSGVGYTF	TGTGCCAGCAGTTACTCCCATAGCGGGGTTGGCTACACCTTC